This TCR beta chain was recovered during a study of CD8 T cells in ankylosing spondylitis. Libraries for TCR beta were made by quantitative 5'-RACE with molecular barcodes. TCRdb re-analysed the 5' RACE reads in MiXCR, keeping a single row per CDR3 protein. The profile shows over 450,000 distinct CDR3 sequences, roughly 13% of them singletons. This clonotype was seen a few times. What it binds is not known. Findings and limits, study-wide: Reportedly, matched ankylosing spondylitis synovial fluid was significantly enriched for disease-linked clones. A motif in TCR beta, a set of 8 or 9 highly homologous variants, appeared characteristic of ankylosing spondylitis blood. Clones linked to disease, bearing a CD8+ phenotype, were relatively rare in peripheral blood.

The V end lost 5 bases, the J end lost 0 bases, and 7 bases lay between the germline ends. The CDR3 length is 14 residues. Germline loops: CDR1 SGHAT, CDR2 FQNNGV. This chain links TRBV11-2 with TRBJ1-4, with D unclear. Sequencing was done on a sample of blood, either unsorted or a sorted T cell fraction (not recorded which). The sequence derives from a male donor with ankylosing spondylitis. Here the CDR3 reads CASSPPATNEKLFF. CDR3 bases: TGTGCCAGCAGCCCCCCGGCAACTAATGAAAAACTGTTTTTT.